Listed below are T cell receptor beta chains from one sample, sequenced in a study of cytomegalovirus exposure and HLA in healthy donors. Profiling relied on immunoSEQ multiplex PCR, and the TCRdb table lists in-frame clones only, not all of them. Counted here are about 110,000 clones, approximately 82% occurring once; the ten biggest clones make up 13%. Sequencing was carried out using PBMCs. These TCRs come from a man aged 25-45 years in good health and CMV-seropositive. Both conserved end residues are part of each CDR3. Each record gives: CDR3 DNA, CDR3 protein, V gene, clone size, J gene, D gene. D genes are given only for firm matches. Clone size, where shown, is once, few, many, or a class for clones that have expanded.

TGCGCCAGCACCCTGGGGGCCCTCGAGCAGTACTTC CASTLGALEQYF TRBV5-1 few TRBJ2-7 -
TGTGCCAGCAGCCCAAATAGCGGGGGGGCCCAAGAGACCCAGTACTTC CASSPNSGGAQETQYF TRBV11-1 - TRBJ2-5 TRBD2
TGTGCCAGCAGCTCGGGACTAGCGGGGGGGAACACAGATACGCAGTATTTT CASSSGLAGGNTDTQYF TRBV9 - TRBJ2-3 TRBD2
TGTGCCAGCAGTTGGACAGGGGAATATGGCTACACCTTC CASSWTGEYGYTF TRBV28 - TRBJ1-2 TRBD1
TGTGCCACTATAGACAGTCTGGGTGTACCATGGAACACTGAAGCTTTCTTT CATIDSLGVPWNTEAFF TRBV10-3 - TRBJ1-1 -
TGTGCCAGCAGCTCCCGACAGGGGGCATTCCAAGAGACCCAGTACTTC CASSSRQGAFQETQYF TRBV28 - TRBJ2-5 TRBD1
TGTGCCAGCAGTTTATACGGTTGGGCTAGCACAGATACGCAGTATTTT CASSLYGWASTDTQYF TRBV27 once TRBJ2-3 -
TGTGCCAGCAGCGAACAGGGAGTTAATTCACCCCTCCACTTT CASSEQGVNSPLHF TRBV7-2 - TRBJ1-6 -
TGTGCCGTGGACATTTTGACCGAAAAACTGTTTTTT CAVDILTEKLFF TRBV30 few TRBJ1-4 -
TGTGCCTCGCGGGGACAGCTTGAAGCTTTCTTT CASRGQLEAFF TRBV5-8 - TRBJ1-1 TRBD1
TGTGCCAGCAGCCCGCTAGCGGACGGGATCCGCCACGAGCAGTACTTC CASSPLADGIRHEQYF TRBV11-2 - TRBJ2-7 TRBD2
TGTGCCAGCAGCTTGGGGACAGGGGGTTACGAGCAGTACTTC CASSLGTGGYEQYF TRBV5-5 few TRBJ2-7 TRBD1
TGTGCCAGCAGCTTGGGGGACTCCAACACGAACACCGGGGAGCTGTTTTTT CASSLGDSNTNTGELFF TRBV7-2 - TRBJ2-2 -
TGTGCCAGCAGCTTGGCGGGGGACAATGAGCAGTTCTTC CASSLAGDNEQFF TRBV5-4 - TRBJ2-1 -
TGTGCCAGCAGCCCCACGGGACTAGCGGGGTACAATGAGCAGTTCTTC CASSPTGLAGYNEQFF TRBV9 - TRBJ2-1 TRBD2
TGTGCCAGCAGTGCGTACACAGATACGCAGTATTTT CASSAYTDTQYF TRBV6-1 - TRBJ2-3 -